Listed below are T cell receptor beta chains from one sample, sequenced in a study of beta chain features in type 1 diabetes. Some clones are missing from TCRdb's copy, which holds only in-frame ones; the method was immunoSEQ multiplex PCR. The sample holds roughly 250,000 clones, 55% to 70% seen once. The sequenced sample was naive CD4+ T cells from blood. The receptors stem from a man aged 25 to 45 in good health. CDR3s include the opening cysteine and the closing phenylalanine or tryptophan. D genes are given only for firm matches. The size of a clone is reported for some rows only, either as once, few or many, or as a class for expanded clones.

clone size	D gene	V gene	J gene	CDR3 protein	CDR3 DNA
NA	TRBD2	TRBV20-1	TRBJ2-1	CSAREREREFF	TGCAGTGCTCGCGAGCGGGAAAGGGAGTTCTTC
few	NA	TRBV6-5	TRBJ2-2	CASRRGSGTGELFF	TGTGCCAGCAGAAGGGGTTCTGGCACCGGGGAGCTGTTTTTT
NA	TRBD2	TRBV2	TRBJ2-3	CASSVSGTTSTDTQYF	TGTGCCAGCAGTGTAAGTGGGACTACTAGCACAGATACGCAGTATTTT
NA	NA	TRBV5-1	TRBJ2-1	CASGFDRFSSYNEQFF	TGCGCCAGCGGATTTGACAGATTTAGCTCCTACAATGAGCAGTTCTTC
NA	NA	TRBV4-1	TRBJ2-1	CASSQAGQLYNEQFF	TGCGCCAGCAGCCAGGCGGGACAGCTATACAATGAGCAGTTCTTC
NA	TRBD1	TRBV30	TRBJ1-5	CAWSTGKGNQPQHF	TGTGCCTGGTCGACAGGGAAGGGCAATCAGCCCCAGCATTTT
NA	TRBD2	TRBV7-2	TRBJ2-3	CASSPGRARDTQYF	TGTGCCAGCAGCCCGGGGAGGGCAAGGGATACGCAGTATTTT
once	NA	TRBV27	TRBJ2-3	CASSLFAATDTQYF	TGTGCCAGCAGTTTATTCGCAGCCACAGATACGCAGTATTTT
NA	NA	TRBV30	TRBJ2-3	CAWTGNGDTQYF	TGTGCCTGGACTGGAAACGGGGATACGCAGTATTTT
few	NA	TRBV11-2	TRBJ1-5	CASSPGGQAQHF	TGTGCCAGCAGCCCCGGCGGTCAGGCCCAGCATTTT
few	NA	TRBV29-1	TRBJ2-5	CSVEGRLQETQYF	TGCAGCGTTGAGGGCAGACTACAAGAGACCCAGTACTTC
NA	NA	TRBV5-1	TRBJ2-1	CASSLMTGDYNEQFF	TGCGCCAGCAGCTTAATGACAGGAGACTACAATGAGCAGTTCTTC
NA	NA	TRBV15	TRBJ2-1	CATSRVTVNEQFF	TGTGCCACCAGCAGAGTGACAGTTAATGAGCAGTTCTTC
NA	NA	TRBV14	TRBJ1-5	CASSQTSGGQPQHF	TGTGCCAGCAGCCAAACTAGTGGGGGTCAGCCCCAGCATTTT
NA	TRBD1	TRBV30	TRBJ2-3	CAWAGGLTDTQYF	TGTGCCTGGGCAGGGGGCCTCACAGATACGCAGTATTTT
few	TRBD1	TRBV30	TRBJ2-4	CAWSTRDRGNIQYF	TGTGCCTGGAGTACAAGGGACAGGGGGAACATTCAGTACTTC
few	TRBD1	TRBV7-2	TRBJ1-5	CASSLGTGGYYNQPQHF	TGTGCCAGCAGCTTAGGGACAGGGGGATACTACAATCAGCCCCAGCATTTT
few	TRBD2	TRBV7-2	TRBJ2-7	CASSSAGTMLSEQYF	TGTGCCAGCAGCTCCGCCGGGACTATGCTCTCCGAGCAGTACTTC
NA	TRBD2	TRBV29-1	TRBJ2-3	CSVEGIWDTLAGVTDTQYF	TGCAGCGTTGAAGGGATATGGGACACACTAGCGGGAGTCACAGATACGCAGTATTTT
few	TRBD1	TRBV7-9	TRBJ2-3	CASSYLGTGGEDTQYF	TGTGCCAGCAGCTACCTAGGGACAGGGGGCGAAGATACGCAGTATTTT
once	TRBD2	TRBV5-4	TRBJ2-3	CASSTALAGGSTQYF	TGTGCCAGCAGCACGGCGCTAGCGGGAGGGTCGACGCAGTATTTT
NA	NA	TRBV6-5	TRBJ2-1	CASSHPEVEQFF	TGTGCCAGCAGCCATCCTGAGGTAGAGCAGTTCTTC
NA	NA	TRBV7-9	TRBJ2-1	CASSLDRNEQFF	TGTGCCAGCAGCTTAGATCGGAATGAGCAGTTCTTC
NA	NA	TRBV4-3	TRBJ2-1	CASSRSPQGILFF	TGCGCCAGCAGCCGAAGCCCCCAAGGGATCCTGTTCTTC
NA	NA	TRBV25-1	TRBJ1-1	CASSEWSGAEAFF	TGTGCCAGCAGTGAATGGTCGGGGGCTGAAGCTTTCTTT
NA	NA	TRBV7-2	TRBJ2-2	CASSLAGGGVNTGELFF	TGTGCCAGCAGCTTAGCGGGCGGCGGGGTTAATACCGGGGAGCTGTTTTTT
NA	NA	TRBV29-1	TRBJ2-3	CSVGGVLTDTQYF	TGCAGCGTTGGCGGGGTCCTCACAGATACGCAGTATTTT
NA	NA	TRBV7-2	TRBJ2-3	CASSPGPLLNTQYF	TGTGCCAGCAGCCCGGGTCCCCTATTGAATACGCAGTATTTT
once	TRBD1	TRBV7-9	TRBJ2-5	CASSLIYRGQETQYF	TGTGCCAGCAGCTTAATCTACAGGGGGCAAGAGACCCAGTACTTC
NA	TRBD2	TRBV4-2	TRBJ2-4	CASSHGGENIQYF	TGTGCCAGCAGCCACGGGGGGGAAAACATTCAGTACTTC
NA	NA	TRBV10-3	TRBJ2-1	CAISHQVEYEQFF	TGTGCCATCAGCCACCAAGTAGAGTATGAGCAGTTCTTC
few	TRBD2	TRBV4-3	TRBJ2-2	CASSQVLAGGLFF	TGCGCCAGCAGCCAAGTACTAGCGGGAGGGCTGTTTTTT
few	TRBD2	TRBV5-1	TRBJ2-5	CASSFSGGQEETQYF	TGCGCCAGCAGCTTTTCGGGAGGGCAGGAAGAGACCCAGTACTTC
NA	NA	TRBV29-1	TRBJ2-5	CSFRVTATGETQYF	TGCAGCTTCCGCGTTACGGCAACTGGGGAGACCCAGTACTTC
NA	NA	TRBV30	TRBJ2-1	CAWSGIMGEQFF	TGTGCCTGGAGCGGTATTATGGGGGAACAGTTCTTC
NA	NA	TRBV9	TRBJ2-1	CASSVDGGEYNEQFF	TGTGCCAGCAGCGTAGACGGGGGCGAGTACAATGAGCAGTTCTTC
NA	NA	TRBV6-5	TRBJ1-2	CASSFSGTSNYGYTF	TGTGCCAGCAGTTTCTCTGGGACATCGAATTATGGCTACACCTTC
NA	TRBD2	TRBV30	TRBJ2-3	CAWSVGLAGTDTQYF	TGTGCCTGGAGTGTCGGACTAGCGGGCACAGATACGCAGTATTTT
few	NA	TRBV29-1	TRBJ1-1	CSVGFLRGRNTEAFF	TGCAGCGTTGGCTTTCTCAGGGGCAGGAACACTGAAGCTTTCTTT
NA	NA	TRBV4-3	TRBJ1-5	CASSRYLLGQPQHF	TGCGCCAGCAGCCGATACCTGTTGGGACAGCCCCAGCATTTT
few	NA	TRBV28	TRBJ2-5	CASRRTGTRSEETQYF	TGTGCCAGCAGACGAACCGGGACACGGTCCGAAGAGACCCAGTACTTC
NA	NA	TRBV5-4	TRBJ2-5	CASRTSAGPQETQYF	TGTGCCAGCAGAACGTCGGCTGGCCCTCAAGAGACCCAGTACTTC